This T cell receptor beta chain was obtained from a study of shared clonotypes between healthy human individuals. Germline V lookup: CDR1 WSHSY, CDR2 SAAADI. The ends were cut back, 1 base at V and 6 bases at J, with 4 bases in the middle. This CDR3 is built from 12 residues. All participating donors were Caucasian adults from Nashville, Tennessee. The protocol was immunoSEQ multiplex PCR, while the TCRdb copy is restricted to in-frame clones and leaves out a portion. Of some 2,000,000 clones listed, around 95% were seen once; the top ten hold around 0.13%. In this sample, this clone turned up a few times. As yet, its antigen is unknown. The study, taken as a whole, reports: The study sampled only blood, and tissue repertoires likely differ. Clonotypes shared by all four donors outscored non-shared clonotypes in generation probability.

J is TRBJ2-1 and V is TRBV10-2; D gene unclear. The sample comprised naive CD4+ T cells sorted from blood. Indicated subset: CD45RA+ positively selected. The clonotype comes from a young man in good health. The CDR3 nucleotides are TGCGCCAGCAGTGAGTGGGTCAATGAGCAGTTCTTC. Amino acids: CASSEWVNEQFF.